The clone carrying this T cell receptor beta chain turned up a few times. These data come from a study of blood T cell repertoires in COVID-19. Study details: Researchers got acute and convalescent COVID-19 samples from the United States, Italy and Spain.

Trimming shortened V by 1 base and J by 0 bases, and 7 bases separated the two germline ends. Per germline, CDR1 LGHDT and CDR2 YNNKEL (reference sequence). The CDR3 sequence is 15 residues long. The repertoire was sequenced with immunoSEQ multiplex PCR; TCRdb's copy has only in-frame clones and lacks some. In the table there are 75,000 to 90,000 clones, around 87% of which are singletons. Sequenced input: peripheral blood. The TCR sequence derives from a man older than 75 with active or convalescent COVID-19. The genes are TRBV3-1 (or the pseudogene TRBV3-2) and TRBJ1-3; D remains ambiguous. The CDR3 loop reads CASSQAPSSGNTIYF. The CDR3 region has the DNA TGTGCCAGCAGCCAAGCGCCGAGCTCTGGAAACACCATATATTTT.